This TCR beta chain stems from a study of T cell changes during pregnancy in multiple sclerosis. The CDR3 totals 14 residues. Germline V gives CDR1 LGHNA, CDR2 YSLEER. Trimming cost V 0 bases and J 8 bases, with 11 bases left between them. Libraries were prepared by immunoSEQ multiplex PCR; TCRdb keeps only in-frame clonotypes and omits some of them. The sample has about 73,000 clones; approximately 92% are singletons. The rearrangement links TRBV4-3 to TRBJ2-1; TRBD2 is a possible D gene (6 bases). The receptor comes from a female donor in good health, enrolled as a control in a pregnancy study. This specimen consisted of peripheral blood, obtained in the third trimester of pregnancy. The CDR3 DNA reads TGCGCCAGCAGCCAAGATCTTTCTAGCGATGAGCAGTTCTTC. It yields the protein CASSQDLSSDEQFF.